Listed below are T cell receptor beta chains from one sample, sequenced in a study of identical twins. TCRdb recomputed calls from the 5' RACE reads with MiXCR, one row per CDR3 protein. This sample has around 1.7 million distinct CDR3 sequences, with about 30% found just once. Sequencing was carried out using cord blood. The receptors shown here come from a newborn girl in good health. Each CDR3 is given with its conserved first and last residue.

v_gene,CDR3aa
TRBV20-1,CSAKRGAGLLGNEQYF
TRBV4-1,CASSQHGTGQETQYF
TRBV20-1,CSAPTPRGGDNEQFF
TRBV29-1,CSVEFASRWNEQFF
TRBV28,CASSPETGTAYGHTF
TRBV29-1,CSVEEGLPYHTF
TRBV10-3,CAISRYATTNEKLFF
TRBV10-3,CAIRDRGGEKLFF
TRBV24-1,CATSGTVGNTIYF
TRBV7-2,CASSLGPGTYEQYF
TRBV20-1,CSARRGVGHSPLHF
TRBV29-1,CSVVGGVGYGYTF
TRBV6-4,CASSIRAGGYNEQFF
TRBV6-5,CASSYQPSSTGELFF
TRBV27,CASNGVVGEQYF